The 8 T cell receptor beta chains presented below share a single source sample, sequenced in a study of alternative splicing in chronic myeloid leukemia remission. Study summary: Trial remission samples were taken at major or complete molecular response, at 12 or 24 months.

Poly-A-selected mRNA from 1 ug total RNA formed the libraries. Reprocessing the bulk RNA-seq reads, TCRdb reports a single entry for every CDR3 protein and omits DNA. The table lists 320 or so distinct CDR3 sequences, around 89% of them singletons. The sequencing used PBMCs or total blood leukocytes (not recorded which), collected during remission. All receptors come from an adult with chronic myeloid leukemia.

The gene calls are TRBV14 and TRBJ1-1. The CDR3 length is 12 residues. The germline gives CDR1 SGHDN, CDR2 FVKESK. This chain's CDR3 is CASSQVQGEAFF.

The chain carries TRBV9 and TRBJ2-5; the TCRdb call, TRBD1, lacks DNA for checking. This CDR3 spans 16 amino acids. Germline CDR1 is SGDLS and CDR2 is YYNGEE. This chain's CDR3 is CASSGSGTGRGETQYF.

The chain is built from TRBV6-6 and TRBJ2-2; TCRdb returns TRBD2, unconfirmable since there is no DNA. Germline lookup yields CDR1 MNHNY and CDR2 SVGAGI (reference sequence). This CDR3 spans 15 amino acids. Here the CDR3 reads CASSYSPQITGELFF.

The rearrangement links TRBV29-1 to TRBJ1-1; TCRdb indicates TRBD1, and absent DNA this call remains unverified. The CDR3 has 14 amino acids. The germline V gene encodes CDR1 SQVTM and CDR2 ANQGSEA. CDR3 sequence reads: CSVVQGARNTEAFF.

CDR3 in amino acids: CASSLTGGRDGYTF. The rearrangement links TRBV5-5 to TRBJ1-2. The CDR3 sequence is 14 residues long. Germline CDR1 SGHKS, CDR2 YYEKEE (reference sequence).

This chain joins TRBV7-3 and TRBJ2-1; TCRdb names TRBD2, which stays unverified in the absence of DNA. This CDR3 comprises 14 residues. Per germline, CDR1 SGHTA and CDR2 FQGTGA. CDR3 sequence reads: CASSFSGTYNEQFF.

The chain recombines TRBV6-4 with TRBJ2-6; the TCRdb D gene call, TRBD2, has no DNA to confirm it. CDR1 is MRHNA and CDR2 is SNTAGT in the germline V gene. This CDR3 is built from 15 residues. The CDR3 loop is CASSAAGTGANVLTF.

This chain links TRBV12-3 or TRBV12-4 with TRBJ2-7; no DNA is available, so the TRBD2 call from TCRdb remains unchecked. The CDR3 has 17 residues. CDR3: CASSFLGGGGVTYEQYF.